The T cell receptor beta chain described here comes from a study of patients and donors after allogeneic stem cell transplantation. This CDR3 region has 15 residues. CDR1 is GTSNPN and CDR2 is SVGIG in the germline V gene (reference sequence). The trim removed 2 bases at V and 9 bases at J, leaving 9 bases unmatched. TCRdb re-derived calls from the RT-PCR reads in MiXCR, one entry per CDR3 protein. The sample contains approximately 430,000 distinct CDR3 sequences, 16% of which appear only once. This clonotype was observed a few times. The chain is built from TRBV30 and TRBJ2-1; the match to TRBD2 covers 11 bases. The sequenced sample consisted of blood, either unsorted or a sorted T cell fraction (not recorded which). The TCR sequence derives from a human donor who was either an allogeneic HSCT recipient or a stem cell or donor lymphocyte infusion donor (not recorded which). It is not recorded whose cells these are; they may come from a transplant donor. CDR3 sequence (DNA): TGTGCCTGGAGTAGGTTAGCGGGAGGGCCCGGTGAGCAGTTCTTC. This codes for CAWSRLAGGPGEQFF.